This section outlines one TCR beta chain sequence together with its context. Sequencing used immunoSEQ multiplex PCR; TCRdb keeps in-frame clones, though not all of them. The sample has 70,000 to 95,000 clones, 85% to 90% seen once. Germline loops: CDR1 LGHDT, CDR2 YNNKEL (reference sequence). Unmatched junction bases numbered 4, after V lost 4 bases and J lost 5 bases. This CDR3 has 15 amino acids. This sample stems from a study of T cell responses to AZD1222 COVID-19 vaccine. J is TRBJ2-1 and V is TRBV3-1 (or the pseudogene TRBV3-2); 11 nucleotides line up with TRBD2. Sequencing used peripheral blood, obtained on day 0 of MenACWY control vaccination. This clonotype originated in an adult in good health. The CDR3 coding sequence is TGTGCCAGCAGCCCTAGCGGGGGGTCCGACAATGAGCAGTTCTTC. Translating gives CASSPSGGSDNEQFF.